The present T cell receptor beta chain was sequenced within a study of T cells in localized non-small cell lung cancer. Study-level points and caveats: The study sequenced only one region of the tumor. As a result, intratumor heterogeneity could not be excluded and remains possible. The study found T cell clonality highest in uninvolved adjacent lung, above tumor. Turning up in adjacent lung were a median approximately 50 of the top 100 tumor clones. A higher density of T cells in blood coincided with extended overall survival.

CDR1 is MNHEY, CDR2 SVGAGI, per germline. The ends were cut back, 0 bases at V and 7 bases at J, with 9 bases in the middle. This CDR3 spans 13 amino acids. Remarks on this clone: Its antigen is not identified.

Method: immunoSEQ multiplex PCR; TCRdb's copy keeps in-frame clones and lacks some. The sample shows tens of thousands of clones, around 94% of them seen only once. This chain uses TRBV6-5 with TRBJ2-5, with unresolved D. The sample consisted of peripheral blood, taken before any cancer treatment. The source is a female donor over 55 with stage I lung adenocarcinoma. The CDR3 DNA reads as TGTGCCAGCAGTTACTCGAACCGAGGGACCCAGTACTTC. This translates into CASSYSNRGTQYF.